These T cell receptor beta chains were read from a single sample in a study of T-cell reconstitution after alpha-beta-depleted transplantation in children. TCRdb redid the calling of the PCR reads with MiXCR, one entry per CDR3 protein. The sample carries almost 250,000 distinct CDR3 sequences, about a quarter recorded once. This specimen consisted of PBMCs, obtained before TCRalphabeta/CD19-depleted stem cell transplant. The receptors derive from a girl aged 2 to 9 with Fanconi anemia, due to receive a stem cell transplant. CDR3s include the opening cysteine and the closing phenylalanine or tryptophan. A D gene is named only where the DNA matches it firmly. Some rows mark clone size as missing; the rest say once, few, many or name a class of expanded clone.

D gene | clone size | J gene | V gene | CDR3 protein | CDR3 DNA
NA | many | TRBJ2-1 | TRBV20-1 | CSAVNSYNEQFF | TGCAGTGCCGTTAACTCCTACAATGAGCAGTTCTTC
TRBD2 | many | TRBJ2-1 | TRBV5-1 | CASSEGGGFGDEQFF | TGCGCCAGCAGTGAAGGCGGGGGTTTTGGGGATGAGCAGTTCTTC
TRBD1 | many | TRBJ2-3 | TRBV20-1 | CSEARGQQDTQYF | TGCAGTGAAGCCAGGGGGCAGCAAGATACGCAGTATTTT
NA | many | TRBJ2-5 | TRBV29-1 | CSVEPGPRDGNQETQYF | TGCAGCGTTGAACCAGGTCCCCGGGACGGCAACCAAGAGACCCAGTACTTC
TRBD1 | many | TRBJ1-2 | TRBV15 | CATSNQDRNDNYGYTF | TGTGCCACCAGCAACCAGGACAGGAACGACAACTATGGCTACACCTTC
NA | NA | TRBJ2-2 | TRBV5-1 | CASWDDTGELFF | TGCGCCAGCTGGGACGACACCGGGGAGCTGTTTTTT
TRBD1 | many | TRBJ1-1 | TRBV20-1 | CSARVASSSDRVYTEAFF | TGCAGTGCTAGAGTAGCTTCATCCAGCGACAGGGTATACACTGAAGCTTTCTTT
NA | many | TRBJ1-5 | TRBV29-1 | CSVQIESNQPQHF | TGCAGCGTGCAAATCGAGAGCAATCAGCCCCAGCATTTT
NA | NA | TRBJ2-1 | TRBV2 | CASKTVNEQFF | TGTGCCAGCAAAACGGTCAATGAGCAGTTCTTC
TRBD1 | many | TRBJ2-5 | TRBV12-3/TRBV12-4 | CASSTTDRGREETQYF | TGTGCCAGCAGTACCACGGACAGGGGGAGGGAAGAGACCCAGTACTTC
NA | few | TRBJ2-6 | TRBV20-1 | CSAGQTGANVLTF | TGCAGTGCTGGACAGACAGGGGCCAACGTCCTGACTTTC
NA | many | TRBJ2-7 | TRBV29-1 | CSVEGPSSYEQYF | TGCAGCGTTGAAGGTCCAAGCTCCTACGAGCAGTACTTC
TRBD2 | few | TRBJ2-1 | TRBV20-1 | CSDTSGSYNEQFF | TGCAGTGATACTAGCGGGAGTTACAATGAGCAGTTCTTC
NA | many | TRBJ1-1 | TRBV12-3/TRBV12-4 | CASSLGGGRTEAFF | TGTGCCAGCAGTTTAGGAGGGGGGCGCACTGAAGCTTTCTTT
NA | NA | TRBJ2-3 | TRBV5-6 | CASSFIFQDTQYF | TGTGCCAGCAGCTTCATCTTCCAGGATACGCAGTATTTT
NA | many | TRBJ1-2 | TRBV4-2 | CASSQVRDAYTF | TGTGCCAGCAGCCAAGTGAGGGACGCCTACACCTTC
TRBD2 | many | TRBJ2-2 | TRBV9 | CASSDQLAGPNTGELFF | TGTGCCAGCAGCGACCAACTAGCGGGACCGAACACCGGGGAGCTGTTTTTT
NA | NA | TRBJ2-4 | TRBV4-1 | CASSQDLDRIQYF | TGCGCCAGCAGCCAAGATCTGGACCGTATTCAGTACTTC
NA | few | TRBJ2-3 | TRBV4-2 | CASSQDHRNLLGDTQYF | TGTGCCAGCAGCCAAGATCATCGGAACCTACTGGGGGATACGCAGTATTTT
NA | many | TRBJ2-1 | TRBV27 | CASSSVPIIGNEQFF | TGTGCCAGCAGTTCCGTCCCGATAATCGGCAATGAGCAGTTCTTC
NA | NA | TRBJ2-7 | TRBV6-1 | CASANTRGGYEQYF | TGTGCCAGCGCCAATACTAGAGGCGGCTACGAGCAGTACTTC
NA | many | TRBJ2-7 | TRBV6-1 | CASVRDRTSYEQYF | TGTGCCAGCGTGCGGGACCGCACATCCTACGAGCAGTACTTC
TRBD1 | many | TRBJ2-1 | TRBV5-1 | CASSARDSSYNEQFF | TGCGCCAGCAGCGCCCGGGACAGCTCCTACAATGAGCAGTTCTTC
NA | NA | TRBJ1-4 | TRBV28 | CASSPHTSGNEKLFF | TGTGCCAGCAGCCCCCATACCTCCGGTAATGAAAAACTGTTTTTT
NA | many | TRBJ2-5 | TRBV20-1 | CSANYQETQYF | TGCAGTGCTAACTATCAAGAGACCCAGTACTTC
TRBD1 | NA | TRBJ2-7 | TRBV28 | CASRGQGPPYEQYF | TGTGCCAGCAGGGGACAGGGCCCTCCCTACGAGCAGTACTTC
NA | many | TRBJ2-7 | TRBV5-1 | CASTSGASYEQYF | TGCGCCAGCACGTCTGGGGCGTCCTACGAGCAGTACTTC
NA | NA | TRBJ2-1 | TRBV7-3 | CASSLEEGKEFF | TGTGCCAGCAGCTTAGAGGAGGGGAAGGAGTTCTTC
TRBD1 | NA | TRBJ2-1 | TRBV7-9 | CASSTNRGNEQFF | TGTGCCAGCAGCACCAACAGGGGGAATGAGCAGTTCTTC
TRBD1 | few | TRBJ1-2 | TRBV29-1 | CSAQGVYGYTF | TGCAGCGCCCAGGGGGTCTATGGCTACACCTTC
NA | many | TRBJ2-7 | TRBV20-1 | CSARSVFSYEQYF | TGCAGTGCTAGGTCGGTCTTCTCCTACGAGCAGTACTTC
NA | many | TRBJ1-1 | TRBV29-1 | CSVGRGSNTEAFF | TGCAGCGTCGGTAGGGGCTCAAACACTGAAGCTTTCTTT
NA | many | TRBJ2-7 | TRBV2 | CASSEAHTGSYEQYF | TGTGCCAGCAGTGAAGCGCATACGGGCTCCTACGAGCAGTACTTC
NA | many | TRBJ2-5 | TRBV12-3/TRBV12-4 | CASSFSGSAQETQYF | TGTGCCAGCAGTTTCTCTGGTTCAGCCCAAGAGACCCAGTACTTC
NA | NA | TRBJ1-2 | TRBV28 | CASSRAGAFYGYTF | TGTGCCAGCAGTCGGGCAGGGGCCTTCTATGGCTACACCTTC
NA | NA | TRBJ2-2 | TRBV7-9 | CASSHVGDTGELFF | TGTGCCAGCAGCCATGTGGGAGACACCGGGGAGCTGTTTTTT
NA | few | TRBJ1-1 | TRBV30 | CALGRERTEAFF | TGTGCCTTGGGAAGGGAACGGACTGAAGCTTTCTTT
TRBD1 | many | TRBJ2-2 | TRBV6-2/TRBV6-3 | CASGQGTTGELFF | TGTGCCAGCGGACAGGGAACCACCGGGGAGCTGTTTTTT
TRBD1 | NA | TRBJ2-7 | TRBV29-1 | CSVGRDRTYEQYF | TGCAGCGTCGGCCGGGACAGGACCTACGAGCAGTACTTC
TRBD2 | NA | TRBJ2-2 | TRBV4-1 | CASSQAQGLAGGVWTGELFF | TGCGCCAGCAGCCAAGCTCAAGGACTAGCGGGAGGGGTATGGACCGGGGAGCTGTTTTTT
NA | few | TRBJ1-1 | TRBV29-1 | CSVAGIPEAFF | TGCAGCGTCGCAGGTATCCCTGAAGCTTTCTTT
TRBD1 | many | TRBJ2-7 | TRBV12-3/TRBV12-4 | CASSSGQGYYEQYF | TGTGCCAGCAGTTCGGGACAGGGGTACTACGAGCAGTACTTC
NA | many | TRBJ2-2 | TRBV4-2 | CASSQDRGYGELFF | TGTGCCAGCAGCCAAGATCGGGGGTACGGGGAGCTGTTTTTT
NA | NA | TRBJ2-3 | TRBV15 | CATSRDQGVSTDTQYF | TGTGCCACCAGCAGAGATCAGGGTGTAAGCACAGATACGCAGTATTTT
TRBD1 | NA | TRBJ2-7 | TRBV29-1 | CSAISKGGQGAVYEQYF | TGCAGCGCAATCTCAAAAGGGGGACAGGGGGCTGTATACGAGCAGTACTTC
NA | NA | TRBJ2-7 | TRBV29-1 | CSVGTFIGYEQYF | TGCAGCGTTGGGACTTTTATCGGCTACGAGCAGTACTTC
NA | few | TRBJ2-7 | TRBV20-1 | CSATRQGSSYEQYF | TGCAGTGCTACCCGGCAGGGGAGCTCCTACGAGCAGTACTTC
NA | many | TRBJ2-7 | TRBV7-4 | CASRNEQGYEQYF | TGTGCCAGCAGAAACGAACAGGGTTACGAGCAGTACTTC
NA | many | TRBJ2-7 | TRBV20-1 | CSARDGSYEQYF | TGCAGTGCTAGGGACGGGTCCTACGAGCAGTACTTC
TRBD1 | many | TRBJ2-2 | TRBV29-1 | CSGAGGPNTGELFF | TGCAGCGGAGCAGGGGGACCGAACACCGGGGAGCTGTTTTTT